Listed here is a single T cell receptor beta chain. It has no known antigen specificity. Base quality data are lacking; no much larger clone is found one base away. The data were taken from a study of cytomegalovirus exposure and HLA in healthy donors (TCRdb year 2017). Concerning the study at large: An earlier analysis of roughly 500 of the donors reported approximately 260 Gb of sequence data and 95 million to 120 million unique TCR beta sequences obtained from some 200 million T cells. An early release covering roughly 640 HLA-typed donors comprised 300 to 350 gigabases of sequencing data and 85 million to 100 million unique TCR sequences. Of the approximately 400 genotyped donors, 81% were placed in the genetic ancestry cluster associated with self-reported Caucasian donors. The aim of the study was to test whether cataloging public T cell receptors could identify signatures of past pathogen exposure. Using immunosequencing, the study profiled T cell repertoires from around 670 subjects and related those repertoires to cytomegalovirus serostatus. A separate validation cohort of over 95 different subjects was used in addition to the approximately 670-subject first cohort. High-throughput TCR immunosequencing, statistical association of individual TCRs with disease status, and machine learning were combined to predict cytomegalovirus infection status. To study patterns of TCR occurrence, a later analysis re-analyzed previously published TCR beta repertoires from 550 to 800 donors and added high-resolution HLA genotyping. Rather than using new phenotypic data, the later analysis identified candidate immune exposures from TCR beta sequences and from how often those sequences occurred across donors. An earlier analysis of 587 of the donors applied high-throughput TCR beta sequencing to assess whether each TCR beta V gene segment acted as functional or pseudogenic. Donor age, sex, ethnicity and CMV serostatus were compiled together with the repertoire data. In a later genetic analysis, genome-wide SNP genotypes for about 55% of the roughly 670 donors were used, and that subset was treated as a discovery cohort. All discovery cohort repertoires had been generated on a single sequencing platform. HLA typing covered class I and class II loci at four-digit resolution. The number of typed donors differed by locus: about 620-640 for A, B, C, DRB1 and DQB1; 522 for DQA1; 606 for DPA1; and 450 to 480 for DPB1. Four or five DR-DQ haplotypes were handled as single units for association and clustering because linkage in the cohort was strong. Among around 400 genotyped donors of the cohort, an average of roughly 230,000 unique TCR beta nucleotide sequences was sequenced per donor, of which about 19% were non-productive.

The study at large found these results: A further reported finding was that TCR beta sequences accurately predicted the HLA-A and HLA-B alleles for most subjects in the first cohort. Because counts were too low, around 18 rarely observed V segments, including chromosome 9 orphons, were left out of the earlier analysis of about 620 of the donors. The sequencing pipeline was judged likely to have produced a cluster of highly shared sequence variants as a technical artifact. When HLA alleles, especially DR and DQ, strongly co-occurred, TCR associations were difficult to assign to individual alleles. Broadly in line with IMGT annotations, most TCR beta V segments showed up in productive rearrangements about 87% or about 30% of the time in an earlier analysis of 450 to 750 of the donors. According to a later analysis, parvovirus B19, influenza, CMV and Epstein-Barr virus appeared linked to several top co-occurrence clusters. Specific HLA alleles were associated with around 18,000 TCR beta sequences at a false discovery rate of 0.05 in a later analysis. The authors suggested that the approach could potentially be extended to other disease states and immunological phenotypes. Linkage disequilibrium might explain the correlated functional status among segregating V segments, but an unknown experimental factor could not be excluded. Roughly uniform sequencing depth across donors was assumed in presence/absence analyses, although this assumption may not hold. According to a later analysis, most CMV-associated TCR beta chains appeared to be HLA-restricted, and the HLA associations seemed to be driven largely by CMV exposure. In this cohort, only TCR beta chains were sequenced, and detectable features were limited by the absence of alpha or paired-chain data. In a later genetic analysis, a missense DCLRE1C variant was associated with V-gene and J-gene trimming of TCR beta chains, and the association was replicated in an independent cohort. Cytomegalovirus status was reported to be diagnosed by the classifier with high specificity and sensitivity in both the original and validation cohorts. Some IMGT-functional V segments, including TRBV6-2 and TRBV6-3, could not be distinguished by the 87-base-pair reads and were therefore excluded. In the study, approximately 160 TCR beta chains were listed as associated with cytomegalovirus. In vitro tests confirmed that a few of the cytomegalovirus-associated TCR beta chains recognize cytomegalovirus antigens. In a later analysis, HLA-associated TCR beta chains showed more clonal expansion and lower generation probabilities than non-associated chains that were equally common. In a later analysis, the rate of TCR association differed among HLA loci, with DRB1 alleles having the most associated TCRs and HLA-C alleles having the fewest. Because HLA typing was unavailable for some donors at each locus, only the typed subset was used in association tests. In a later genetic analysis, fewer N-insertions in productive TCRs were reported among donors in an Asian-associated ancestry cluster than the 666-donor mean. Immune exposure information for the cohort was limited to CMV serostatus. Most TCR sequences were observed very rarely across donors, whereas some public TCRs were present in many individuals.

The cohort comprised several hundred healthy bone marrow donors. Cohort members were all nominally healthy when sampled, although unrecorded immune exposures were likely present. The donor tested CMV seronegative, placing the donor among the roughly 340 seronegative members of the cohort. A peripheral blood sample was provided by each donor, and peripheral blood mononuclear cells were used for TCR beta sequencing. The Qiagen DNeasy Blood Extraction Kit was used to extract genomic DNA from the blood cell samples. Libraries were built with the immunoSEQ multiplex PCR assay. A mixture of 60 forward primers for TCR Vbeta segments and 13 reverse primers for TCR Jbeta segments was used in the multiplex PCR. The CDR3 region of rearranged TCR beta genes was amplified from genomic DNA with a multiplex PCR assay. On the Illumina HiSeq System, the amplified TCR beta libraries were sequenced as 87-base-pair reads. In the paper's pipeline: Across the 700 or so repertoires, a later analysis counted tens of millions of unique TCR beta chains, about 10 million of which were shared by at least two donors. To remove PCR and sequencing errors, raw reads were error-corrected and collapsed into unique sequences using a nearest-neighbor algorithm that merged closely related sequences. V, D and J gene segments were assigned by aligning CDR3 sequences to IMGT reference sequences. Each retained sequence needed at least a six-nucleotide match to both a V gene segment and a J gene segment. A rearrangement was called productive if the CDR3 had no stop codons and remained in frame with V and J, and every other rearrangement was called non-productive. CDR3 was defined by IMGT convention, running from the second conserved V-encoded cysteine to the conserved J-encoded phenylalanine. Sequences without an unambiguous match to a single V gene segment were excluded from the earlier analysis of 450 to 750 of the donors. In an earlier analysis of approximately 590 of the donors, V segments were called functional above 56.7% productive rearrangements and were called segregating when the between-donor standard deviation exceeded 5%. A statistical classification framework was developed to diagnose cytomegalovirus status using the catalog of TCR beta chain sequences. A later analysis assigned V and J genes by comparing TCR nucleotide sequences with IMGT/GENE-DB human TR gene sequences. In a later analysis, CDR3 sequences and most-parsimonious VDJ recombination scenarios were assigned using the TCRdist pipeline. In a later analysis, each TCR beta chain was defined by its CDR3 amino acid sequence together with its V-gene family, and reads without a unique V-gene family were excluded. A later analysis removed nearly 600 highly shared, low-generation-probability nucleotide sequences to deal with suspected cross-contamination and a sequencing artifact. For each public chain, a later analysis derived a clonal expansion index from normalized ranks of inferred template counts within each repertoire. A later analysis computed generation probabilities with a VDJ recombination model fitted to out-of-frame rearrangements, and checked the results against IGoR. Hypergeometric tests were used in a later analysis to score TCR-TCR, TCR-HLA and TCR-CMV co-occurrence, with a repertoire-size bias correction applied to the TCR pairs. To estimate false discovery rates, a later analysis permuted the HLA or CMV assignments 20 times. In a later analysis, co-occurring TCRs were grouped using DBSCAN, with TCRdist sequence similarity added in when clustering inside HLA-allele-positive subsets. Co-occurrence clustering excluded repertoires with fewer than 30,000 or more than 120,000 public chains, plus five with anomalous nucleotide sharing. The clones in this table, taken by TCRdb from immuneACCESS, are in-frame only. Not every clone is retained; where verified, under half of the shortfall comes from an unresolved V gene, and the cause of the rest is unknown. From that table come the V and J calls and clone size; the DNA was used to work out D and trimming. The sample yields some 130,000 clones; 60% to 75% were counted once. The top ten hold 6% to 8.5% of the sample.

V is pared back by 2 bases and J by 0 bases, with 7 bases lying between the germline termini. From the cysteine through the phenylalanine, the CDR3 covers 14 amino acids. The read is trimmed to its CDR3 DNA, 42 bases read in frame from base 1. In the germline V gene, CDR1 corresponds to MGHRA and CDR2 to YSYEKL. The material sequenced was PBMCs. The chain uses TRBV4-1 and TRBJ1-1, with no confidently assigned D gene. The clonotype was recovered from a man under 40 in good health and CMV-seronegative. This receptor has the CDR3 CASSQTPLNTEAFF. The bases are TGCGCCAGCAGCCAAACTCCTTTGAACACTGAAGCTTTCTTT.